The source of this TCR beta chain is a study of CD8 T cells in ankylosing spondylitis. Construction of TCR beta libraries was performed using quantitative 5'-RACE with molecular barcodes. A single record per CDR3 protein comes from TCRdb applying MiXCR to the 5' RACE reads. The sample yields around 6,800 distinct CDR3 sequences, 8.2% seen once. Study-level findings and limits: Blood from ankylosing spondylitis patients appeared to carry a characteristic roughly eight-variant TCR beta motif. The clones that were linked to disease were reported to be significantly enriched in matched synovial fluid samples from ankylosing spondylitis patients. Reactive arthritis synovial fluid and blood previously showed some of these motif variants.

The V gene's germline CDR1 is SGDLS and CDR2 YYNGEE. Trimming removed 3 bases from V and 4 bases from J, with 10 bases in between. This CDR3 is 14 amino acids long. This clonotype was found many times. Its antigen is currently unknown. The clonotype was recovered from a male donor with ankylosing spondylitis or in good health (not recorded which). The chain uses TRBV9 and TRBJ2-2; no definite D call. Input material: blood, either unsorted or a sorted T cell fraction (not recorded which). The CDR3: CASSDLKGTGELFF. CDR3 bases: TGTGCCAGCAGCGATCTCAAGGGCACCGGGGAGCTGTTTTTT.